Shown below are 14 T cell receptor beta chains from a single sample sequenced in a study of T cells in localized non-small cell lung cancer. Sequencing was performed with immunoSEQ multiplex PCR; in TCRdb, only in-frame clones are kept and a portion is missing. The sample holds under 40,000 clones, just over 90% seen once. This material consisted of peripheral blood, taken before any cancer treatment. The receptors here all came from a female donor at least 60 years old with stage I lung adenocarcinoma.

This clone appeared a single time. The chain has TRBV7-8 and TRBJ1-2; the D gene is possibly TRBD1 (5 bases). From germline, CDR1 is SGHVS and CDR2 FQNEAQ. V gave up 5 bases and J gave up 2 bases, with 21 bases separating them. CDR3 length: 17 residues. The CDR3 region has the DNA TGTGCCAGCAGCCCGGCCTGGGACGGTACCCTCAACTATGGCTACACCTTC. It translates to CASSPAWDGTLNYGYTF.

The gene calls are TRBV10-3 and TRBJ1-5, with 8 nucleotides matching TRBD1. Germline-derived CDR1 and CDR2 are ENHRY and SYGVKD. Trimming removed 6 bases from V and 0 bases from J; junction bases left unmatched: 4. CDR3 size: 15 residues. As DNA, the CDR3 is TGTGCCATCAGAGGGACAGGAGATAGCAATCAGCCCCAGCATTTT. Its protein is CAIRGTGDSNQPQHF.

This clone was counted a few times. The chain joins TRBV5-8 to TRBJ1-1, with D tentatively TRBD1 (6 bases). V was clipped by 2 bases and J by 1 base, with 12 bases between them. The CDR3 consists of 15 residues. CDR1 and CDR2 from the germline V gene are SGHTS and YDEGEE. CDR3 amino acids: CASSFGGGANTEAFF. In nucleotides, the CDR3 is TGTGCCAGCAGCTTTGGGGGCGGGGCGAACACTGAAGCTTTCTTT.

The chain is built from TRBV14 and TRBJ2-3; no clear D gene. The CDR3 is made up of 16 amino acids. Trimming stripped 0 bases from V and 2 bases from J, with 12 bases between. Per the germline V gene, CDR1 is SGHDN and CDR2 is FVKESK. CDR3 in amino acids: CASSQEGRTTTDTQYF. The CDR3 DNA reads as TGTGCCAGCAGCCAAGAGGGTCGAACGACCACAGATACGCAGTATTTT.

The gene calls are TRBV5-1 and TRBJ1-5; possible D gene TRBD1, 5 bases. Germline CDR1 and CDR2: SGHRS and YFSETQ. This CDR3 contains 16 residues. Trimming took 0 bases from V and 3 from J, leaving 13 bases between them. CDR3 nucleotide sequence: TGCGCCAGCAGCTTGGATCCAGGGCTGGTCAATCAGCCCCAGCATTTT. This codes for CASSLDPGLVNQPQHF.

The chain carries TRBV4-3 and TRBJ2-5; D may match TRBD1 or TRBD2 (5 bases each). This CDR3 region has 13 residues. Trimming took 5 bases from V and 5 from J, leaving 12 bases between them. Germline values: CDR1 LGHNA, CDR2 YSLEER. CDR3 sequence reads: CASSGEGWETQYF. The CDR3 coding sequence is TGCGCCAGCAGCGGAGAGGGGTGGGAGACCCAGTACTTC.

This chain links TRBV6-5 with TRBJ2-5, with D maybe TRBD1 (6 bases). The DNA matches TRBJ2-7 better at its end, which makes the J call doubtful. Germline V CDR1 and CDR2: MNHEY, SVGAGI. CDR3 size: 14 residues. CDR3 coding DNA: TGTGCCAGCAGTTTTGGGACACGAGGGGGCGAGCAGTACTTC. Translated, it gives CASSFGTRGGEQYF.

The chain recombines TRBV4-2 with TRBJ1-2; possible D gene TRBD1, 6 bases. V was pared by 1 base and J by 3 bases, with 15 bases between. CDR3 length: 16 residues. CDR1 and CDR2 from the germline V gene are LGHNA and YNFKEQ. The CDR3 nucleotides are TGTGCCAGCAGCCAAGCAAGTGCAGGGGCCTACTATGGCTACACCTTC. Its translation: CASSQASAGAYYGYTF.

This chain links TRBV21-1 with TRBJ1-2. TRBV21-1 is termed a pseudogene. CDR3 length equals 14 residues. The CDR3 DNA reads as TGTGCCAGCAGCAAAGGTCTCTGCAACTATGGCTACACCTTC. Its translation: CASSKGLCNYGYTF.

This clone was detected only once. The rearrangement uses TRBV9 and TRBJ1-2; D is perhaps TRBD1 (6 bases). Germline CDR1 is SGDLS and CDR2 is YYNGEE. Deletions cut 3 bases from V and 4 bases from J, with 10 bases between. CDR3 length: 13 residues. DNA of the CDR3: TGTGCCAGCAGCGAACAGGGAGCCTATGGCTACACCTTC. This sequence encodes CASSEQGAYGYTF.

This sequence joins TRBV5-6 and TRBJ2-4, with 7 bases matching TRBD2. Germline V lookup: CDR1 SGHDT, CDR2 YYEEEE. The CDR3 covers 14 residues. V was pared by 4 bases and J by 6 bases, with 7 bases of the junction left unmatched. CDR3 bases: TGTGCCAGCAGCGTGGGGAGGGGCGGAAACATTCAGTACTTC. Translated, it gives CASSVGRGGNIQYF.

V and J are TRBV7-8 and TRBJ2-7; TRBD2 agrees at 9 bases. The CDR3 has 13 amino acids. Looked up from germline, CDR1 is SGHVS and CDR2 is FQNEAQ. V shed 4 bases and J 6 bases; nucleotides not matched to a gene: 4. DNA for the CDR3: TGTGCCAGCAGCTCGCGACTAGCGGCCGAGCAGTACGTC. It encodes CASSSRLAAEQYV.

V usage is TRBV25-1 and J usage is TRBJ1-1, with 8 positions matching TRBD1. The CDR3 runs to 14 residues. Trimming took 1 base from V and 3 from J; bases not matched to a gene: 1. Germline CDR1 is MGHDK and CDR2 is SYGVNS. The CDR3 DNA sequence: TGTGCCAGCAGTGAATTGGACAGGGACACTGAAGCTTTCTTT. Its protein product is CASSELDRDTEAFF.

The gene calls are TRBV9 and TRBJ1-1, with D uncertain. V was shortened by 1 base and J by 1 base, with 5 bases between the two germline ends. The CDR3 is made up of 13 amino acids. The germline CDR1 and CDR2 sequences are SGDLS and YYNGEE. CDR3 in DNA: TGTGCCAGCAGCGTAAACAGGAACACTGAAGCTTTCTTT. Translating gives CASSVNRNTEAFF.